These 19 T cell receptor beta chains were sequenced from one sample in a study of T cells in Graves' hyperthyroidism and ophthalmopathy. Researchers amplified the TCR beta CDR3 regions from RNA transcripts. The HTBI primer set was used in a first-round RT-PCR of the TCR CDR3. TCRdb redid the calling of the multiplex PCR reads with MiXCR, one entry per CDR3 protein. Seen here are 500,000 to 650,000 distinct CDR3 sequences, 20% observed once, and the top ten hold less than 55%. What was sequenced was blood. The receptors derive from a man aged 35 to 55 with Graves' ophthalmopathy.

The chain is built from TRBV15 and TRBJ2-1; possibly TRBD1 for D (6 bases). Germline V gives CDR1 LNHNV, CDR2 YYDKDF (reference sequence). Trimming pared 4 bases from V and 6 bases from J, leaving 16 bases between. The CDR3 is made up of 15 amino acids. The CDR3 sequence: CATSKGLVGANEQFF. CDR3 bases: TGTGCCACCAGCAAGGGTTTGGTGGGGGCCAATGAGCAGTTCTTC.

V gene TRBV7-3 combines with J gene TRBJ2-3; no reliable D call. The CDR3 sequence is 13 residues long. The V and J ends lost 2 bases and 6 bases respectively, with 9 bases between them. Germline CDR1 and CDR2: SGHTA and FQGTGA. The CDR3 protein is CASSLSSMDTQYF. For the CDR3, the DNA is TGTGCCAGCAGCTTATCCTCTATGGATACGCAGTATTTT.

There are a few counts of this clonotype. This chain uses TRBV7-9 with TRBJ1-2; TRBD1 is a possible D gene (5 bases). Germline V CDR1 and CDR2: SEHNR, FQNEAQ (reference sequence). The CDR3 runs to 13 residues. The V and J ends lost 3 bases and 8 bases respectively, with 13 bases between them. The CDR3 sequence is CASSFAGRRGYTF. As DNA, the CDR3 is TGTGCCAGCAGCTTCGCAGGGAGGCGAGGCTACACCTTC.

Many counts were recorded for this clonotype. The V gene is TRBV4-1, the J gene TRBJ2-7, with D tentatively TRBD1 or TRBD2 (5 bases each). Germline CDR1 is MGHRA and CDR2 is YSYEKL. V lost 6 bases and J lost 3, with 15 bases in between. The CDR3 covers 14 residues. CDR3 region: CASRLRDELYEQYF. The CDR3, as DNA: TGCGCCAGCAGACTCCGGGACGAACTCTACGAGCAGTACTTC.

This clonotype was seen repeatedly, ten times or more. V and J are TRBV20-1 and TRBJ2-7, with 9 bases that match TRBD1. V shed 0 bases, J shed 6 bases, and the junction held 9 bases outside the gene matches. CDR3 length: 15 amino acids. Germline assignment: CDR1 DFQATT and CDR2 SNEGSKA (reference sequence). In DNA form, the CDR3 reads TGCAGTGCTAGAGACCCGGGACAGGGAAAGGCCGAGCAGTACTTC. This translates into CSARDPGQGKAEQYF.

This sequence joins TRBV7-9 and TRBJ2-7; TRBD1 matches 7 bases. V dropped 5 bases and J dropped 6; count of bases not matched to a gene: 4. The V gene's germline CDR1 is SEHNR and CDR2 FQNEAQ (reference sequence). The length of the CDR3 is 12 residues. CDR3 nucleotide sequence: TGTGCCAGCAGCGAGGACAGGCGCGAGCAGTACTTC. Protein product: CASSEDRREQYF. Based on the CDR3 plus reference TRBV7-9 and TRBJ2-7, the full variable domain is DTGVSQNPRHKITKRGQNVTFRCDPISEHNRLYWYRQTLGQGPEFLTYFQNEAQLEKSRLLSDRFSAERPKGSFSTLEIQRTEQGDSAMYLCASSEDRREQYFGPGTRLTVT.

This clonotype appeared a few times. The chain joins TRBV4-3 to TRBJ2-3, with 8 nucleotides matching TRBD2. This CDR3 is 17 amino acids long. CDR1 is LGHNA and CDR2 is YSLEER in the germline V gene. Losses at the gene ends were 2 bases for V and 4 bases for J; bases not matched to a gene: 11. Here the CDR3 DNA reads TGCGCCAGCAGCCAAACCCTCCACGGGAGGGGGGCAGATACGCAGTATTTT. It translates to CASSQTLHGRGADTQYF.

The chain recombines TRBV5-1 with TRBJ2-6; possibly TRBD1 for D (5 bases). The CDR3 is 17 amino acids. The germline gives CDR1 SGHRS, CDR2 YFSETQ. The ends were cut back, 2 bases at V and 4 bases at J, with 16 bases in the middle. CDR3 loop: CASSFGVQGDGANVLTF. As DNA, the CDR3 is TGCGCCAGCAGCTTTGGGGTCCAGGGCGACGGGGCCAACGTCCTGACTTTC. Full variable domain (outside the CDR3, taken from reference TRBV5-1 and TRBJ2-6): KAGVTQTPRYLIKTRGQQVTLSCSPISGHRSVSWYQQTPGQGLQFLFEYFSETQRNKGNFPGRFSGRQFSNSRSEMNVSTLELGDSALYLCASSFGVQGDGANVLTFGAGSRLTVL.

V usage is TRBV20-1 and J usage is TRBJ2-4; the D is unclear. This CDR3 is built from 14 residues. Trimming left V 7 bases short and J 0 bases short, with 13 bases between. Germline lookup yields CDR1 DFQATT and CDR2 SNEGSKA (reference sequence). CDR3 nucleotide sequence: TGCAGTGTTATGTTGGAACTAGCCAAAAACATTCAGTACTTC. The encoded protein is CSVMLELAKNIQYF.

The rearrangement uses TRBV6-1 and TRBJ1-2, with D perhaps matching TRBD1 (5 bases). V was shortened by 3 bases and J by 8 bases, with 10 bases between the two germline ends. The V gene's germline CDR1 is MNHNS and CDR2 SASEGT. The CDR3 runs 12 residues. CDR3 region: CASSDRGRGYTF. In DNA, the CDR3 is TGTGCCAGCAGTGACCGGGGGAGAGGCTACACCTTC.

The chain is built from TRBV7-2 and TRBJ1-6; D is unresolved. This CDR3 comprises 16 residues. Germline values: CDR1 SGHTA, CDR2 FQGNSA. The ends were cut back, 1 base at V and 4 bases at J, with 11 bases in the middle. The CDR3 loop is CASSLVEGKYNSPLHF. The CDR3 nucleotides are TGTGCCAGCAGCTTAGTGGAGGGAAAATATAATTCACCCCTCCACTTT.

V usage is TRBV6-1 and J usage is TRBJ2-5; D gene unclear. The germline CDR1 and CDR2 sequences are MNHNS and SASEGT. The CDR3 has 12 amino acids. Trimming took off 6 bases at V and 7 bases at J, with 12 bases between the two ends. The CDR3 DNA is TGTGCCAGCAGCCCGCTTTTGTGGACCCAGTACTTC. Its translation: CASSPLLWTQYF.

Only a few counts were recorded for this clonotype. This rearrangement joins TRBV7-9 to TRBJ1-1; D possibly corresponds to TRBD1 (5 bases). The CDR3 covers 14 residues. Germline V lookup: CDR1 SEHNR, CDR2 FQNEAQ (reference sequence). The V and J ends lost 4 bases and 6 bases respectively, with 15 bases between them. CDR3 region: CASSYTTATPEAFF. CDR3 DNA sequence: TGTGCCAGCAGCTATACGACAGCAACTCCTGAAGCTTTCTTT.

This chain joins TRBV30 and TRBJ1-2; D not resolved. This CDR3 is 13 amino acids long. Germline V gives CDR1 GTSNPN, CDR2 SVGIG (reference sequence). Written as DNA, the CDR3 is TGTGCGCGGAGCTCAGCGGGGTTCTATGGCTACACCTTC. It codes for CARSSAGFYGYTF.

This clonotype was seen ten or more times. This chain uses TRBV7-2 with TRBJ1-5; possibly TRBD1 for D (5 bases). Germline CDR1 SGHTA, CDR2 FQGNSA. Trimming removed 1 base from V and 6 bases from J, with 7 bases in between. This CDR3 is built from 13 residues. This chain's CDR3 is CASSLGRGQPQHF. CDR3 bases: TGTGCCAGCAGCTTAGGGAGGGGTCAGCCCCAGCATTTT.

This clonotype was recorded at least ten times. The chain carries TRBV2 and TRBJ2-7; D may be TRBD1 (6 bases). The CDR3 runs to 13 residues. Germline loops: CDR1 SNHLY, CDR2 FYNNEI. The V end was cut by 0 bases, the J end by 7 bases, with 10 bases between. CDR3 in amino acids: CASSEAGAWEQYF. The CDR3 DNA follows: TGTGCCAGCAGTGAAGCGGGGGCTTGGGAGCAGTACTTC.

The sample holds a few counts of this clonotype. This chain uses TRBV27 with TRBJ2-1; D possibly uses TRBD1 or TRBD2 (5 bases each). V gave up 8 bases and J gave up 10 bases, with 12 bases separating them. The CDR3 runs 11 residues. Germline lookup yields CDR1 MNHEY and CDR2 SMNVEV (reference sequence). The DNA for the CDR3 is TGTGCCAGCCAGGGTGGCGGGGAGCAGTTCTTC. Encoded protein: CASQGGGEQFF.

This chain uses TRBV27 with TRBJ2-7; D is possibly TRBD1 (6 bases). Germline loops: CDR1 MNHEY, CDR2 SMNVEV (reference sequence). This CDR3 is 16 amino acids long. V was trimmed by 4 bases and J by 4 bases, leaving 20 bases between them. The CDR3 coding sequence is TGTGCCAGCAGTTCAGTCCACCCAGGGGTGGGTTACGAGCAGTACTTC. Translated: CASSSVHPGVGYEQYF.

Only a few counts were recorded for this clonotype. This CDR3 is CASSEGTKGGYTF. The CDR3 DNA is TGTGCCAGCAGTGAGGGGACAAAGGGTGGCTACACCTTC. The chain is built from TRBV2 and TRBJ1-2, with TRBD1 as a possible D gene (6 bases). The V gene lost 3 bases and the J gene lost 7 bases, with 12 bases spanning the gap. Germline-derived CDR1 and CDR2 are SNHLY and FYNNEI. CDR3 length equals 13 residues.